This TCR beta chain was found in a study of T cell changes during pregnancy in multiple sclerosis. The protocol was immunoSEQ multiplex PCR, while the TCRdb copy is restricted to in-frame clones and leaves out a portion. The sample records about 48,000 clones, around 90% being singletons. This clone was detected only once. The specimen comprised CD4+ T cells from peripheral blood mononuclear cells, sampled in the second trimester of pregnancy. This TCR was recovered from a female donor with multiple sclerosis, enrolled in a pregnancy study.

CDR3 DNA sequence: TGCGCCAGCAGCTTGGATGGGCCGGCGATCTATGGCTACACCTTC. Encoded protein: CASSLDGPAIYGYTF. This chain uses TRBV5-1 with TRBJ1-2, with D unresolved. The CDR3 runs to 15 residues. Germline lookup yields CDR1 SGHRS and CDR2 YFSETQ. V lost 0 bases and J 4 bases, leaving 13 bases between the germline ends.